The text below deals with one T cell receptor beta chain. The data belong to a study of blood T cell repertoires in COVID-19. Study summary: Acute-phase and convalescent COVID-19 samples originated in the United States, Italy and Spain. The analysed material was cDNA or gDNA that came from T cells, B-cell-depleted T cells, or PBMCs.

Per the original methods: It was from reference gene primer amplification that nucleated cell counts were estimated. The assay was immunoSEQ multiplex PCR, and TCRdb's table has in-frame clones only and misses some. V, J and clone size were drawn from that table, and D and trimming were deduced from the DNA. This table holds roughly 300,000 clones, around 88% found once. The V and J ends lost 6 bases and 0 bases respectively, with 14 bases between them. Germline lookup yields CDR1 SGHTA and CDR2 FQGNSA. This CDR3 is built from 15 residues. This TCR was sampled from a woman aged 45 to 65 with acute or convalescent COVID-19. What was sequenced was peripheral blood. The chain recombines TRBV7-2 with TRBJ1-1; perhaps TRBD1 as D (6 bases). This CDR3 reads CASSTQGGVNTEAFF. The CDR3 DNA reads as TGTGCCAGCAGTACACAGGGAGGGGTGAACACTGAAGCTTTCTTT.